The 17 T cell receptor beta chains below all came from one sample that was sequenced in a study of cytomegalovirus exposure and HLA in healthy donors. Primers: 60 Vbeta forward and 13 Jbeta reverse. The assay was immunoSEQ multiplex PCR, and TCRdb's table has in-frame clones only and misses some. This repertoire shows around 120,000 clones, 65% found once; its top ten account for 3.8%. Sample: PBMCs. Source of these receptors: a man younger than 40 in good health and CMV-seropositive.

This clone was seen more than once but under ten times. The V call is TRBV6-6, the J call TRBJ2-1; 10 bases map to TRBD2. Per germline, CDR1 MNHNY and CDR2 SVGAGI (reference sequence). After removal of 5 bases from V and 3 bases from J, the junction contained 4 bases not matched to a gene. The CDR3 extends over 15 amino acids. CDR3 in DNA: TGTGCCAGCAGTGAGCGACTAGCGGGCTACAATGAGCAGTTCTTC. Translation gives CASSERLAGYNEQFF.

The genes are TRBV6-5 and TRBJ1-1; 10 nucleotides agree with TRBD1. Germline-derived CDR1 and CDR2 are MNHEY and SVGAGI. With 7 bases clipped from V and 4 bases from J, the junction kept 3 bases outside the gene matches. This CDR3 contains 13 residues. Here the CDR3 DNA reads TGTGCCAGCAATAGGGACAGGGGCACTGAAGCTTTCTTT. Its translation is CASNRDRGTEAFF.

The chain links TRBV20-1 to TRBJ2-7; D unresolved. CDR3 length: 11 residues. Germline CDR1 and CDR2: DFQATT and SNEGSKA (reference sequence). The V end was cut by 0 bases, the J end by 6 bases, with 6 bases between. The CDR3 loop reads CSARDTPEQYF. The DNA for the CDR3 is TGCAGTGCTAGAGACACTCCCGAGCAGTACTTC.

V gene TRBV5-1 combines with J gene TRBJ2-5; TRBD2 is a possible D gene (7 bases). The CDR3 contains 16 residues. Trimming cost V 4 bases and J 5 bases, with 21 bases left between them. Germline assignment: CDR1 SGHRS and CDR2 YFSETQ. CDR3 bases: TGCGCCAGCAGCCCCGGCAAATGGGGGGGCGAGGAGACCCAGTACTTC. Residues: CASSPGKWGGEETQYF. The full variable domain, its missing parts supplied by reference TRBV5-1 and TRBJ2-5, is KAGVTQTPRYLIKTRGQQVTLSCSPISGHRSVSWYQQTPGQGLQFLFEYFSETQRNKGNFPGRFSGRQFSNSRSEMNVSTLELGDSALYLCASSPGKWGGEETQYFGPGTRLLVL.

This clone occurred a few times. The V call is TRBV19, the J call TRBJ1-5; 8 nucleotides agree with TRBD1. After removal of 4 bases from V and 7 bases from J, the junction contained 6 bases not matched to a gene. Germline CDR1 and CDR2: LNHDA and SQIVND (reference sequence). The CDR3 is 14 residues long. CDR3 sequence: CASSTDRGGQPQHF. The CDR3 nucleotides read TGTGCCAGTAGTACCGACAGGGGTGGGCAGCCCCAGCATTTT.

The chain employs TRBV7-8 and TRBJ2-2; no definite D call. Trimming shortened V by 5 bases and J by 6 bases, and 4 bases separated the two germline ends. The CDR3 covers 11 residues. Germline loops: CDR1 SGHVS, CDR2 FQNEAQ. CDR3 protein: CASSPSGELFF. The CDR3 DNA is TGTGCCAGCAGCCCATCCGGGGAGCTGTTTTTT.

This chain links TRBV6-1 with TRBJ1-3; 7 bases line up with TRBD1. V shed 2 bases and J 4 bases; nucleotides not matched to a gene: 17. Germline CDR1 is MNHNS and CDR2 is SASEGT. The CDR3 consists of 19 residues. DNA for the CDR3: TGTGCCAGCAGTGAACCGAGGGAGGAGAGGGGGCTGCTCGGAAACACCATATATTTT. Its protein is CASSEPREERGLLGNTIYF.

The chain has TRBV4-1 and TRBJ1-2; D is unclear. This CDR3 is built from 14 residues. Trimming cost V 4 bases and J 7 bases, with 16 bases left between them. CDR1 is MGHRA, CDR2 YSYEKL, per germline. CDR3 amino acids: CASSPRRGLSGYTF. Written as DNA, the CDR3 is TGCGCCAGCAGCCCCCGGCGGGGTTTAAGTGGCTACACCTTC.

This rearrangement joins TRBV5-1 to TRBJ2-2; 10 bases agree with TRBD2. The germline gives CDR1 SGHRS, CDR2 YFSETQ. V trimming: 4 bases; J trimming: 3 bases; junction bases outside the gene matches: 6. This CDR3 region has 16 residues. CDR3 sequence: CASSGRTSGDTGELFF. Written as DNA, the CDR3 is TGCGCCAGCAGCGGCCGGACTAGCGGTGACACCGGGGAGCTGTTTTTT.

The gene calls are TRBV13 and TRBJ2-7, with D hard to call. The CDR3 loop spans 14 amino acids. Trimming pared 0 bases from V and 0 bases from J, leaving 6 bases between. Germline V gene sequence: CDR1 PRHDT, CDR2 FYEKMQ (reference sequence). CDR3 protein: CASSLGRPSYEQYF. The CDR3 DNA is TGTGCCAGCAGCTTAGGGCGGCCCTCCTACGAGCAGTACTTC.

The chain combines TRBV19 with TRBJ1-6; TRBD1 aligns across 7 bases. V was clipped by 6 bases and J by 10 bases; unmatched bases: 6. Per the germline V gene, CDR1 is LNHDA and CDR2 is SQIVND (reference sequence). This CDR3 contains 13 residues. CDR3 protein: CASRTTGKSPLHF. CDR3 in DNA: TGTGCCAGTAGGACGACAGGGAAATCACCCCTCCACTTT.

V and J are TRBV2 and TRBJ2-1, with a tentative D call TRBD1 (6 bases). Trimming removed 8 bases from V and 8 bases from J, with 10 bases in between. This CDR3 has 11 amino acids. Per the germline V gene, CDR1 is SNHLY and CDR2 is FYNNEI. The CDR3 here is CASGTQDEQFF. CDR3 bases: TGTGCCAGCGGGACACAGGATGAGCAGTTCTTC.

The chain uses TRBV7-9 and TRBJ2-1; 7 bases are shared with TRBD1. Germline-derived CDR1 and CDR2 are SEHNR and FQNEAQ (reference sequence). The CDR3 extends over 16 amino acids. The trim removed 4 bases at V and 3 bases at J, leaving 9 bases unmatched. The CDR3 spells CASSSSRDSIYNEQFF. In DNA, the CDR3 is TGTGCCAGCAGCTCCTCCCGGGACAGCATCTACAATGAGCAGTTCTTC.

This clone has only a few counts. The V and J genes are TRBV19 and TRBJ1-4; TRBD1 aligns across 9 bases. This CDR3 comprises 15 residues. Germline assignment: CDR1 LNHDA and CDR2 SQIVND (reference sequence). The trim removed 3 bases at V and 8 bases at J, leaving 7 bases unmatched. The CDR3 region has the DNA TGTGCCAGTAGTATCCTGGGACAGGGAACCGAAAAACTGTTTTTT. Its translation: CASSILGQGTEKLFF.

The chain carries TRBV5-6 and TRBJ2-3, with 10 nucleotides matching TRBD1. V was pared by 4 bases and J by 2 bases, with 4 bases of the junction left unmatched. The CDR3 has 15 amino acids. CDR1 and CDR2 from the germline V gene are SGHDT and YYEEEE. The CDR3 region is CASSPGTGATDTQYF. The CDR3 DNA follows: TGTGCCAGCAGCCCCGGGACAGGGGCCACAGATACGCAGTATTTT.

The CDR3 nucleotides are TGCGCCAGCAGTGAGAGGGAGGACACTGAAGCTTTCTTT. This translates into CASSEREDTEAFF. J is TRBJ1-1 and V is TRBV10-2; D remains ambiguous. The CDR3 length is 13 residues. V was trimmed by 2 bases and J by 3 bases, leaving 7 bases between them. Germline values: CDR1 WSHSY, CDR2 SAAADI.

This clone occurred once. The J gene is TRBJ1-2, the V gene TRBV10-3; a possible D gene is TRBD1 (6 bases). The CDR3 runs to 14 residues. Trimming took 0 bases from V and 7 from J, leaving 12 bases between them. Germline V gives CDR1 ENHRY, CDR2 SYGVKD. CDR3 loop: CAISESGQGSGYTF. CDR3 coding DNA: TGTGCCATCAGTGAGTCTGGTCAGGGGAGTGGCTACACCTTC.